The 14 T cell receptor beta chains below were found in one sample sequenced in a study of control samples from healthy donors and cancer patients. Sequencing used immunoSEQ multiplex PCR; TCRdb keeps in-frame clones, though not all of them. The sample carries 150,000 to 200,000 clones, around 90% recorded once. Sequencing was done on a sample of blood. The source is a man younger than 40 in good health.

The V gene is TRBV28, the J gene TRBJ1-2; D is perhaps TRBD1 (6 bases). The germline V gene encodes CDR1 MDHEN and CDR2 SYDVKM. The CDR3 contains 11 residues. Trimming pared 4 bases from V and 8 bases from J, leaving 8 bases between. The CDR3 sequence is CASSWTAGYTF. The CDR3 DNA reads TGTGCCAGCAGTTGGACAGCCGGCTACACCTTC.

In its sample, this clone was seen a few times. The rearrangement links TRBV9 to TRBJ2-7; 10 bases are a match to TRBD2. With 0 bases clipped from V and 0 bases from J, the junction kept 3 bases outside the gene matches. This CDR3 has 16 residues. Germline V gene data show CDR1 as SGDLS and CDR2 as YYNGEE. CDR3 DNA: TGTGCCAGCAGCGTAGACCCTAGCGGGAGCTCCTACGAGCAGTACTTC. Its translation is CASSVDPSGSSYEQYF.

The genes are TRBV11-3 and TRBJ2-1; TRBD2 might be the D (5 bases). The CDR3 is made up of 13 amino acids. The V end lost 4 bases, the J end lost 9 bases, and 13 bases lay between the germline ends. Germline values: CDR1 SGHNT, CDR2 YENEEA. The CDR3 sequence is CASSSRWESEQFF. CDR3 sequence (DNA): TGTGCCAGCAGCTCCCGGTGGGAGAGTGAGCAGTTCTTC.

The rearrangement uses TRBV21-1 and TRBJ1-5. TRBV21-1 is a recognized pseudogene. The CDR3 contains 15 residues. The CDR3: CASSKGEGRGQPQHF. CDR3 bases: TGTGCCAGCAGCAAAGGGGAGGGGCGCGGGCAGCCCCAGCATTTT.

As for this clone: At one end, the junction sequence differs from germline, possibly due to a read error. This chain links TRBV28 with TRBJ1-2; a weak D match, TRBD1 (5 bases). Germline V gene data show CDR1 as MDHEN and CDR2 as SYDVKM. This CDR3 has 14 amino acids. The CDR3 reads CASSLSGRGPGFSF. The CDR3 region has the DNA TGTGCCAGCAGTTTAAGTGGTAGGGGCCCTGGATTTTCCTTC.

The J gene is TRBJ2-5, the V gene TRBV4-3, with D possibly matching TRBD1 (5 bases). Germline values: CDR1 LGHNA, CDR2 YSLEER. V lost 1 base and J 2 bases, leaving 8 bases between the germline ends. The CDR3 runs 14 residues. CDR3 amino acids: CASSQGQIQETQYF. CDR3 coding DNA: TGCGCCAGCAGCCAAGGACAGATACAAGAGACCCAGTACTTC.

At least ten counts were recorded for this clone. V gene TRBV3-1 (or the pseudogene TRBV3-2) combines with J gene TRBJ2-1; D tentatively reads TRBD1 or TRBD2 (5 bases each). The V end was cut by 1 base, the J end by 2 bases, with 15 bases between. CDR1 is LGHDT and CDR2 is YNNKEL in the germline V gene (reference sequence). The CDR3 consists of 17 residues. CDR3 coding DNA: TGTGCCAGCAGCCAAGTAGGATTGGGGACGGCCTACAATGAGCAGTTCTTC. Translating it yields CASSQVGLGTAYNEQFF.

The chain uses TRBV9 and TRBJ1-5; no reliable D call. CDR1 and CDR2 (germline): SGDLS, YYNGEE. The CDR3 is 13 amino acids. With 4 bases removed from V and 7 bases from J, the gap between germline ends came to 12 bases. CDR3 bases: TGTGCCAGCAGCCTAAACACAGCCCAGCCCCAGCATTTT. Translating gives CASSLNTAQPQHF.

This rearrangement joins TRBV5-8 to TRBJ1-1; D is possibly TRBD1 (6 bases). V was shortened by 4 bases and J by 6 bases, with 16 bases between the two germline ends. The CDR3 extends over 14 amino acids. Germline V gene data show CDR1 as SGHTS and CDR2 as YDEGEE. In DNA form, the CDR3 reads TGTGCCAGCAGCCCCCGGGACATGGGAGCTGAAGCTTTCTTT. This sequence encodes CASSPRDMGAEAFF.

This chain uses TRBV11-2 with TRBJ2-1; D is undetermined. Germline assignment: CDR1 SGHAT and CDR2 FQNNGV. This CDR3 has 12 residues. Trimming removed 2 bases from V and 10 bases from J, with 9 bases in between. CDR3 in amino acids: CASSLSTLEQFF. As DNA, the CDR3 is TGTGCCAGCAGCTTATCCACCCTCGAGCAGTTCTTC.

V is TRBV11-3 and J is TRBJ1-5; a possible D gene is TRBD1 (5 bases). CDR1 and CDR2 from the germline V gene are SGHNT and YENEEA. The length of the CDR3 is 16 residues. Trimming took 3 bases from V and 1 from J, leaving 13 bases between them. The chain's CDR3 is CASSLGGRESNQPQHF. The CDR3 nucleotides are TGTGCCAGCAGCTTGGGGGGACGGGAGAGCAATCAGCCCCAGCATTTT.

CDR3 residues: CASSLQGAGNEQYF. CDR3 coding DNA: TGTGCCAGCAGCTTGCAGGGGGCGGGGAACGAGCAGTACTTC. This rearrangement joins TRBV5-5 to TRBJ2-7, with 8 bases lining up with TRBD1. Germline values: CDR1 SGHKS, CDR2 YYEKEE (reference sequence). The CDR3 runs 14 residues. V lost 1 base and J lost 5; bases outside the gene matches: 5.

CDR3 sequence (DNA): TGCGCCAGCAGCCCCGGACTAGCGGGGGCCCCGCACAATGAGCAGTTCTTC. It is translated as CASSPGLAGAPHNEQFF. This chain links TRBV5-1 with TRBJ2-1; 13 positions match TRBD2. Per the germline V gene, CDR1 is SGHRS and CDR2 is YFSETQ. This CDR3 spans 17 amino acids. J lost 5 bases, V lost 4 bases, and 9 bases had no gene match.

The chain carries TRBV3-1 (or the pseudogene TRBV3-2) and TRBJ1-2, with D possibly TRBD1 on 5 matching bases. Germline V gene sequence: CDR1 LGHDT, CDR2 YNNKEL (reference sequence). The V end was cut by 2 bases, the J end by 2 bases, with 12 bases between. This CDR3 region has 15 residues. The CDR3 protein is CASSQLGTSNYGYTF. DNA of the CDR3: TGTGCCAGCAGCCAACTCGGGACTTCCAACTATGGCTACACCTTC.